This is a list of T cell receptor beta chains from one sample in a study of T cells in pancreatic ductal adenocarcinoma. Generated by immunoSEQ multiplex PCR, the TCRdb table keeps only in-frame clones and is missing some. This sample yields thousands of clones, of which around 68% are seen a single time; around 14% belongs to the top ten. The source material was pancreatic tumor tissue. These receptors were collected from a human donor with pancreatic ductal adenocarcinoma. The CDR3 runs from the conserved cysteine through the conserved F or W. The D gene is left open where the match is weak. Clone size is stated in some rows and not others, as once, few, many or a class when expanded.

V: TRBV9
J: TRBJ2-3
size: -
D: TRBD2
CDR3: CASSLRDSGRASDTQYF
DNA: TGTGCCAGCAGCCTTCGGGATAGCGGGAGGGCCTCAGATACGCAGTATTTT

V: TRBV13
J: TRBJ2-2
size: -
D: -
CDR3: CASSLSGAGELFF
DNA: TGTGCCAGCAGCTTAAGTGGGGCCGGGGAGCTGTTTTTT

V: TRBV30
J: TRBJ2-3
size: -
D: -
CDR3: CAWSRGDTQYF
DNA: TGTGCCTGGAGCCGAGGGGATACGCAGTATTTT

V: TRBV12-5
J: TRBJ2-4
size: -
D: -
CDR3: CASVPLTYRAKNIQYF
DNA: TGTGCTAGTGTTCCTTTGACCTACAGAGCCAAAAACATTCAGTACTTC

V: TRBV19
J: TRBJ1-1
size: -
D: -
CDR3: CASSISISGEAFF
DNA: TGTGCCAGTAGTATTTCGATCTCGGGTGAAGCTTTCTTT

V: TRBV7-2
J: TRBJ2-7
size: -
D: -
CDR3: CASSTQNYEQYF
DNA: TGTGCCAGCAGCACTCAGAACTACGAGCAGTACTTC

V: TRBV5-8
J: TRBJ2-7
size: -
D: -
CDR3: CASSPPAASYEQYF
DNA: TGTGCCAGCAGCCCGCCAGCAGCCTCCTACGAGCAGTACTTC

V: TRBV5-1
J: TRBJ2-5
size: -
D: -
CDR3: CASSLELTETQYF
DNA: TGCGCCAGCAGCTTGGAACTTACAGAGACCCAGTACTTC

V: TRBV6-6
J: TRBJ1-6
size: once
D: -
CDR3: CASSYSWKPMDSPLHF
DNA: TGTGCCAGCAGTTACTCGTGGAAGCCCATGGATTCACCCCTCCACTTT

V: TRBV10-3
J: TRBJ2-7
size: medium-sized
D: -
CDR3: CAISGVGSYEQYF
DNA: TGTGCCATCAGTGGAGTCGGTTCCTACGAGCAGTACTTC

V: TRBV6-1
J: TRBJ2-7
size: -
D: TRBD2
CDR3: CASSQGPGGYEQYF
DNA: TGTGCCAGCAGCCAGGGACCGGGGGGCTACGAGCAGTACTTC

V: TRBV6-1
J: TRBJ2-7
size: -
D: -
CDR3: CASRDGGSGQYF
DNA: TGTGCCAGCAGAGATGGGGGGAGCGGGCAGTACTTC

V: TRBV6-5
J: TRBJ1-2
size: few
D: TRBD1
CDR3: CASSYRTGYGYTF
DNA: TGTGCCAGCAGTTACAGGACAGGGTATGGCTACACCTTC

V: TRBV4-1
J: TRBJ2-1
size: -
D: -
CDR3: CASSQASSYNEQFF
DNA: TGCGCCAGCAGCCAAGCTAGCAGCTACAATGAGCAGTTCTTC

V: TRBV15
J: TRBJ2-5
size: -
D: -
CDR3: CATSRDTTETQYF
DNA: TGTGCCACCAGCAGAGATACCACGGAGACCCAGTACTTC

V: TRBV7-8
J: TRBJ2-7
size: -
D: TRBD1
CDR3: CASSFDSGQGYEQYF
DNA: TGTGCCAGCAGCTTCGACTCGGGACAGGGCTACGAGCAGTACTTC

V: TRBV20-1
J: TRBJ1-1
size: few
D: -
CDR3: CSARGDTEAFF
DNA: TGCAGTGCTAGAGGGGACACTGAAGCTTTCTTT

V: TRBV10-2
J: TRBJ1-2
size: -
D: TRBD1
CDR3: CASSAFGQGHGYTF
DNA: TGCGCCAGCAGTGCCTTCGGACAGGGCCATGGCTACACCTTC

V: TRBV5-6
J: TRBJ2-7
size: few
D: -
CDR3: CASFRAPDLYEQYF
DNA: TGTGCCAGCTTTAGGGCCCCGGACCTCTACGAGCAGTACTTC

V: TRBV2
J: TRBJ2-7
size: -
D: TRBD2
CDR3: CASSTGTSFNEQYF
DNA: TGTGCCAGCAGTACCGGGACTAGCTTCAACGAGCAGTACTTC

V: TRBV19
J: TRBJ2-7
size: once
D: -
CDR3: CASRNRGGNYEQYF
DNA: TGTGCCAGTAGGAACAGGGGAGGAAATTACGAGCAGTACTTC

V: TRBV10-3
J: TRBJ2-3
size: -
D: TRBD2
CDR3: CAISDLLAPDTQYF
DNA: TGTGCCATCAGTGATTTACTAGCGCCAGATACGCAGTATTTT

V: TRBV6-1
J: TRBJ2-2
size: -
D: -
CDR3: CASSEWKGRSGELFF
DNA: TGTGCCAGCAGTGAATGGAAGGGAAGAAGCGGGGAGCTGTTTTTT

V: TRBV19
J: TRBJ2-7
size: -
D: -
CDR3: CASSIVRGSDYEQYF
DNA: TGTGCCAGTAGTATCGTGAGGGGCTCAGACTACGAGCAGTACTTC

V: TRBV5-8
J: TRBJ2-7
size: -
D: TRBD2
CDR3: CASSLGGLAAGSYEQYF
DNA: TGTGCCAGCAGCTTGGGCGGCCTAGCGGCCGGCTCCTACGAGCAGTACTTC

V: TRBV5-1
J: TRBJ2-3
size: -
D: TRBD1
CDR3: CASSLGDRIFTDTQYF
DNA: TGCGCCAGCAGCTTGGGGGACAGAATTTTCACAGATACGCAGTATTTT

V: TRBV7-2
J: TRBJ2-3
size: -
D: TRBD2
CDR3: CASSPGSGRAVADTQYF
DNA: TGTGCCAGCAGCCCCGGTAGCGGGAGGGCCGTCGCAGATACGCAGTATTTT

V: TRBV23-1
J: TRBJ1-4
size: -
D: TRBD1
CDR3: CANSGTGESELFF
DNA: TGCGCCAACTCCGGGACAGGGGAATCAGAACTGTTTTTT

V: TRBV2
J: TRBJ1-2
size: few
D: TRBD1
CDR3: CASSEPPGQLTNYGYTF
DNA: TGTGCCAGCAGTGAGCCTCCGGGACAGCTAACTAACTATGGCTACACCTTC

V: TRBV10-3
J: TRBJ2-7
size: -
D: TRBD2
CDR3: CAINSGGSYEQYF
DNA: TGTGCCATCAATAGCGGGGGGTCCTACGAGCAGTACTTC

V: TRBV2
J: TRBJ1-2
size: -
D: -
CDR3: CATTLGPGNGYTF
DNA: TGTGCCACCACCCTGGGGCCCGGCAATGGCTACACCTTC

V: TRBV7-9
J: TRBJ1-1
size: -
D: -
CDR3: CASSLKLEAFF
DNA: TGTGCCAGCAGCTTAAAACTTGAAGCTTTCTTT

V: TRBV4-1
J: TRBJ1-3
size: -
D: -
CDR3: CASSQDVGVAGNTIYF
DNA: TGCGCCAGCAGCCAAGATGTGGGGGTGGCTGGAAACACCATATATTTT

V: TRBV4-1
J: TRBJ1-3
size: once
D: TRBD1
CDR3: CASSRGGQGILSSGNTIYF
DNA: TGCGCCAGCAGCCGCGGGGGACAGGGGATTTTATCTTCTGGAAACACCATATATTTT

V: TRBV6-6
J: TRBJ2-1
size: -
D: TRBD2
CDR3: CASSYEGLAGDNEQFF
DNA: TGTGCCAGCAGTTACGAAGGGCTAGCGGGGGACAATGAGCAGTTCTTC

V: TRBV27
J: TRBJ2-7
size: -
D: -
CDR3: CASSPRGEQYF
DNA: TGTGCCAGCAGCCCCCGTGGCGAGCAGTACTTC

V: TRBV6-1
J: TRBJ2-5
size: -
D: TRBD2
CDR3: CASKRGGLETQYF
DNA: TGTGCCAGCAAGCGGGGGGGGTTAGAGACCCAGTACTTC

V: TRBV5-4
J: TRBJ1-2
size: -
D: TRBD1
CDR3: CASSLNRGQQGGYTF
DNA: TGTGCCAGCAGCTTGAACCGGGGACAGCAGGGAGGCTACACCTTC

V: TRBV6-6
J: TRBJ2-1
size: few
D: -
CDR3: CASSRTLGAGQFF
DNA: TGTGCCAGCAGCCGAACTTTAGGGGCAGGTCAGTTCTTC

V: TRBV27
J: TRBJ1-4
size: -
D: -
CDR3: CASSPGAGASRKLFF
DNA: TGTGCCAGCAGTCCAGGGGCCGGGGCCTCGAGAAAACTGTTTTTT

V: TRBV10-3
J: TRBJ2-3
size: -
D: -
CDR3: CATKQGPDTQYF
DNA: TGTGCCACCAAACAGGGCCCAGATACGCAGTATTTT

V: TRBV19
J: TRBJ1-5
size: -
D: -
CDR3: CASSTHRLSNQPQHF
DNA: TGTGCCAGTAGTACTCATAGACTTAGCAATCAGCCCCAGCATTTT

V: TRBV4-1
J: TRBJ2-5
size: -
D: TRBD2
CDR3: CASSPGLAGGGRETQYF
DNA: TGCGCCAGCAGCCCGGGACTAGCGGGAGGCGGGCGAGAGACCCAGTACTTC

V: TRBV11-1
J: TRBJ2-3
size: -
D: TRBD1
CDR3: CASSLDRGLDTQYF
DNA: TGTGCCAGCAGCTTGGACAGGGGGCTAGATACGCAGTATTTT

V: TRBV5-1
J: TRBJ2-3
size: -
D: -
CDR3: CASSLYGGNPQMYF
DNA: TGCGCCAGCAGCTTGTATGGTGGGAACCCCCAAATGTATTTT

V: TRBV6-6
J: TRBJ2-3
size: -
D: TRBD2
CDR3: CASRPSGLLTDTQYF
DNA: TGTGCCAGCAGACCTAGCGGACTTCTCACAGATACGCAGTATTTT

V: TRBV13
J: TRBJ2-3
size: -
D: TRBD2
CDR3: CASSLAGGLTDTQYF
DNA: TGTGCCAGCAGCCTAGCGGGAGGGCTGACAGATACGCAGTATTTT

V: TRBV7-2
J: TRBJ1-1
size: -
D: TRBD1
CDR3: CASSLWGTGAGTEAFF
DNA: TGTGCCAGCAGCTTGTGGGGGACAGGGGCGGGCACTGAAGCTTTCTTT